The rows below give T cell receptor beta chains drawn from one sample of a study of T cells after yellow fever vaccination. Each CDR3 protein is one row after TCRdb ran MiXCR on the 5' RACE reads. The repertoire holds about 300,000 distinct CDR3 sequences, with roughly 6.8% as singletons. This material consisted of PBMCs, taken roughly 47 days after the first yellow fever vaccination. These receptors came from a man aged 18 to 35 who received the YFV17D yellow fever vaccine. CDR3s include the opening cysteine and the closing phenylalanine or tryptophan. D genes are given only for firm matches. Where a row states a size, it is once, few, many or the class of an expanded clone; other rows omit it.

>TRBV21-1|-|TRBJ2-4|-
CASSPIGWAREAKNIQYF
TGTGCCAGCAGCCCGATCGGGTGGGCCAGGGAGGCCAAAAACATTCAGTACTTC
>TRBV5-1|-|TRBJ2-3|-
CASSLEATTDTQYF
TGCGCCAGCAGCTTGGAGGCTACCACAGATACGCAGTATTTT
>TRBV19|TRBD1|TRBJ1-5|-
CASSTGGTGLHQPQHF
TGTGCCAGTAGTACGGGGGGGACAGGGTTGCATCAGCCCCAGCATTTT
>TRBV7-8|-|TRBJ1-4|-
CASSSIGREKLFF
TGTGCCAGCAGCTCAATCGGACGGGAAAAACTGTTTTTT
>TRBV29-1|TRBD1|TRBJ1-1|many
CSVDFPGQMNTEAFF
TGCAGCGTTGATTTTCCGGGACAGATGAACACTGAAGCTTTCTTT
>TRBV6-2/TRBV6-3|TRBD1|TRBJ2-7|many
CASRIRQGILREQYF
TGTGCCAGCAGAATACGACAGGGAATCCTCCGCGAGCAGTACTTC
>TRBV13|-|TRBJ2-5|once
CASSLARQFGGETQYF
TGTGCCAGCAGCTTAGCCCGGCAGTTCGGAGGGGAGACCCAGTACTTC
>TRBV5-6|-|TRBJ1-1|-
CASSWRRLGNTEAFF
TGTGCCAGCAGCTGGAGACGGCTTGGGAACACTGAAGCTTTCTTT
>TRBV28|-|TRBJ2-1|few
CASSPLTEQFF
TGTGCCAGCAGCCCTTTGACTGAGCAGTTCTTC
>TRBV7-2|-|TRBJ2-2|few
CASSLWRGGPGELFF
TGTGCCAGCAGCTTATGGAGAGGGGGGCCCGGGGAGCTGTTTTTT
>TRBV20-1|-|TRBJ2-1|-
CSAHGRGYNEQFF
TGCAGTGCTCACGGCCGGGGGTACAATGAGCAGTTCTTC
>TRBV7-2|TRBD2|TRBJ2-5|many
CASRRTSGGVETQYF
TGTGCCAGCAGACGGACTAGCGGGGGGGTGGAGACCCAGTACTTC
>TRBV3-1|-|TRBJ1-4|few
CASCSTGANEKLFF
TGTGCCAGCTGCTCTACAGGTGCTAATGAAAAACTGTTTTTT
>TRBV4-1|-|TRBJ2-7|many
CASSQEPAVTYEQYF
TGCGCCAGCAGCCAAGAACCCGCAGTTACCTACGAGCAGTACTTC
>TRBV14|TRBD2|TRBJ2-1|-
CASSDRTSGDSSYNEQFF
TGTGCCAGCAGCGACAGGACTAGCGGCGACAGCTCCTACAATGAGCAGTTCTTC
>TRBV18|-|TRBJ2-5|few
CASSDPSQETQYF
TGTGCCAGCTCAGACCCCAGCCAAGAGACCCAGTACTTC
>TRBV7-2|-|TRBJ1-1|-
CASSSSGLGQTEAFF
TGTGCCAGCAGCTCCAGTGGTTTAGGGCAAACTGAAGCTTTCTTT
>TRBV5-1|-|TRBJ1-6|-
CASSLGTHNSPLHF
TGCGCCAGCAGCTTGGGGACCCATAATTCACCCCTCCACTTT
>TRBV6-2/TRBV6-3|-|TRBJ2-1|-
CASSYSLRDSVF
TGTGCCAGCAGTTACTCTTTGAGGGATAGCGTCTTC
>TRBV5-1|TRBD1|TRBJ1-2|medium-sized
CASSLGWTGVNYGYTF
TGCGCCAGCAGCTTGGGCTGGACAGGGGTTAACTATGGCTACACCTTC
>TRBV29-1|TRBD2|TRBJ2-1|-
CSVRAGGSSYNEQFF
TGCAGCGTCCGGGCCGGGGGGAGCTCCTACAATGAGCAGTTCTTC
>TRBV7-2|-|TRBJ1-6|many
CASRLREGNSPLHF
TGTGCCAGCAGACTTAGGGAGGGCAATTCACCCCTCCACTTT
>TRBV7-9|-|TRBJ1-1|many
CASSLFGGNTEAFF
TGTGCCAGCAGCTTATTCGGGGGTAACACTGAAGCTTTCTTT
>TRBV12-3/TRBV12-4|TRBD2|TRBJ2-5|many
CASSPTSGGLAQYF
TGTGCCAGCAGTCCGACTAGCGGGGGTTTGGCCCAGTACTTC
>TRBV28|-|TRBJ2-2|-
CASSPPSGSGFTGELFF
TGTGCCAGCAGTCCCCCATCGGGATCGGGGTTCACCGGGGAGCTGTTTTTT
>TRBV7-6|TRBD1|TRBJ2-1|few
CASSLARVQGLFYNEQFF
TGTGCCAGCAGCTTAGCGAGGGTACAGGGGCTTTTCTACAATGAGCAGTTCTTC
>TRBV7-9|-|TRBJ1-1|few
CASSLEVGGTEAFF
TGTGCCAGCAGCTTAGAAGTGGGTGGGACTGAAGCTTTCTTT
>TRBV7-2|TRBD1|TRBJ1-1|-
CASSLSGGLNTEAFF
TGTGCCAGCAGCTTATCAGGGGGCCTGAACACTGAAGCTTTCTTT
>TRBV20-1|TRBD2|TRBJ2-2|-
CSAIRAGDDTGELFF
TGCAGTGCCATCCGGGCGGGGGACGACACCGGGGAGCTGTTTTTT
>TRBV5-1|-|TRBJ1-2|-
CASSSRDMYGYTF
TGCGCCAGCAGCTCCCGGGACATGTATGGCTACACCTTC